The source of this T cell receptor (beta chain) is a study of blood T cell repertoires in COVID-19. About the study: Samples came from the United States, Italy and Spain, spanning acute and convalescent COVID-19. PBMCs, B-cell-depleted T cells, or T cells provided the cDNA or gDNA that made up the material.

The CDR3 is made up of 13 amino acids. The germline V gene encodes CDR1 SGHRS and CDR2 YFSETQ. V shed 2 bases and J shed 1 base, with 6 bases lying between them. Authors' methods: The assay estimated nucleated cells by amplifying reference gene primers. The assay was immunoSEQ multiplex PCR, and TCRdb's table has in-frame clones only and misses some. V, J and clone size were drawn from that table, and D and trimming were deduced from the DNA. The sample carries 60,000 to 65,000 clones, 84% recorded once. The sequenced material came from peripheral blood. This receptor was identified in a woman aged 55-70 years with acute or convalescent COVID-19. J is TRBJ1-2 and V is TRBV5-1; D gene ambiguous. In DNA form, the CDR3 reads TGCGCCAGCAGCTTTCAACTTAACTATGGCTACACCTTC. This gives the protein CASSFQLNYGYTF.